The source of this T cell receptor beta chain is a study of shared clonotypes between healthy human individuals. Whole-study findings and limits: Clonotypes shared by all four sorted-subset donors had higher generation probabilities than non-shared clonotypes.

The length of the CDR3 is 15 residues. CDR1 and CDR2 (germline): MNHEY, SMNVEV (reference sequence). Trimming took 5 bases from V and 0 from J; bases not matched to a gene: 1. The sorted-subset replicate PCRs were given about 200 ng DNA, which is 31,000 or so T cell genomes. TCRdb's table, derived via immunoSEQ multiplex PCR, lists solely in-frame clones and lacks some. The table lists about 2.1 million clones, over 85% of them singletons. For this clone: Antigen: not known.

CD45RO-negative, CCR7-positively selected cells formed the naive CD8 fraction, excluding terminally differentiated effector memory CD45RA+ cells. The V and J genes are TRBV27 and TRBJ2-6; 7 bases fit TRBD1. This TCR was recovered from a man aged 18-30 years in good health. Some clones in this sample may be carry-over from other donors' samples. Sequencing was done on a sample of naive CD8+ T cells from PBMCs. The CDR3, as DNA: TGTGCCAGCAGTGACAGGGTCTCTGGGGCCAACGTCCTGACTTTC. The encoded protein is CASSDRVSGANVLTF.